The clone carrying this T cell receptor beta chain was seen at least ten times. Its antigen is unknown. Per germline, CDR1 SGHTA and CDR2 FQGNSA. CDR3 length: 16 amino acids. The ends were cut back, 3 bases at V and 0 bases at J, with 12 bases in the middle. The investigators amplified TCR beta CDR3 regions from RNA transcripts. Primed by the HTBI set, a first-round RT-PCR was run on the TCR CDR3. TCRdb reprocessed the multiplex PCR reads with MiXCR, giving one entry per CDR3 protein. The sample contains about 500,000 distinct CDR3 sequences, about 16% of which appear only once. The source of the sample is a study of T cells in Graves' hyperthyroidism and ophthalmopathy. Background on the study: At the time of initial diagnosis and before any treatment, peripheral blood was collected.

The source of the PBMCs was 8 to 10 ml of fresh peripheral blood. Study outcomes and limitations: Most thyroid clonotypes expanded above 0.001 appeared in blood too.

Sequenced material: blood. The receptor was isolated from a woman between 25 and 40 years old with Graves' ophthalmopathy. The chain combines TRBV7-2 with TRBJ2-1; weak D call: TRBD2 (5 bases). Here the CDR3 DNA reads TGTGCCAGCAGCTTGACGGCGGGCCCCTCCTACAATGAGCAGTTCTTC. This translates into CASSLTAGPSYNEQFF.